This T cell receptor (beta chain) stems from a study of T cell responses to AZD1222 COVID-19 vaccine. Germline CDR1 reads SNHLY; CDR2 reads FYNNEI. J lost 5 bases, V lost 8 bases, and 17 bases had no gene match. CDR3 length: 17 amino acids. The data were produced by immunoSEQ multiplex PCR, yet TCRdb's version contains in-frame clones alone and is incomplete. Of 200,000 or so clones listed, about 90% were seen once; the top ten hold roughly 6%. The chain uses TRBV2 and TRBJ2-5; TRBD1 agrees at 10 bases. Specimen: peripheral blood, collected on day 0 of AZD1222 vaccination. The receptor comes from an adult in good health. This CDR3 reads CASVPGQGSAGSETQYF. The DNA for the CDR3 is TGTGCCAGCGTCCCGGGACAGGGGTCGGCGGGGTCGGAGACCCAGTACTTC.